These 3 T cell receptor beta chains were all obtained from the same sample, sequenced in a study of blood T cell repertoires in COVID-19. The data were produced by immunoSEQ multiplex PCR, yet TCRdb's version contains in-frame clones alone and is incomplete. The top ten clones hold roughly 1.4% of a sample with 200,000 to 250,000 clones, 70% to 90% of them seen once. The source material was peripheral blood. All receptors derive from an elderly man with acute or convalescent COVID-19.

The chain uses TRBV6-5 and TRBJ1-2; D unresolved. Germline values: CDR1 MNHEY, CDR2 SVGAGI. V shed 8 bases and J shed 8 bases, with 15 bases lying between them. The length of the CDR3 is 12 residues. CDR3 residues: CASHLPGQGYTF. The CDR3 DNA follows: TGTGCCAGCCATCTCCCGGGTCAGGGCTACACCTTC.

The rearrangement links TRBV5-1 to TRBJ2-5, with a weak D call TRBD1 (5 bases). Trimming shortened V by 0 bases and J by 5 bases, and 11 bases separated the two germline ends. The germline gives CDR1 SGHRS, CDR2 YFSETQ. CDR3 length equals 14 residues. The CDR3 DNA sequence: TGCGCCAGCAGCTTGGTAACAGGATCGGAGACCCAGTACTTC. Protein product: CASSLVTGSETQYF.

This chain links TRBV7-9 with TRBJ1-3; D remains ambiguous. V gave up 2 bases and J gave up 4 bases, with 12 bases separating them. This CDR3 has 15 amino acids. Germline V lookup: CDR1 SEHNR, CDR2 FQNEAQ (reference sequence). The CDR3 region is CASSLLVTPGNTIYF. CDR3 coding DNA: TGTGCCAGCAGCTTATTAGTAACCCCAGGAAACACCATATATTTT.